This TCR beta chain was captured in a study of response to subunit inactivated influenza vaccine. TCRdb passed the RT-PCR reads through MiXCR, listing each CDR3 protein once. The top ten hold approximately 13% of the sample, which has approximately 570,000 distinct CDR3 sequences, approximately 7.1% seen once. Study-wide results and caveats: The authors offered the suggestion that each seasonal influenza vaccination recruits few new T cells.

Worth noting for this clonotype: Its antigen is undetermined.

Sequences were derived from PBMCs from blood, sampled around 25 months after vaccination. The TCR sequence derives from a man between 50 and 75 years old who received an inactivated influenza vaccine.

CDR3 bases: TGCAGTGCTAGCGAGGGCCGCTTTGGGACCCAGTACTTC. Protein: CSASEGRFGTQYF. This chain uses TRBV20-1 with TRBJ2-5; possibly TRBD2 for D (5 bases). This CDR3 has 13 amino acids. Trimming stripped 3 bases from V and 7 bases from J, with 15 bases between. From germline, CDR1 is DFQATT and CDR2 SNEGSKA (reference sequence).